These T cell receptor beta chains were read from a single sample in a study of CD8 T cells in ankylosing spondylitis. TCRdb passed the 5' RACE reads through MiXCR, listing each CDR3 protein once. There are 350,000 to 450,000 distinct CDR3 sequences in the sample; roughly 26% occur only once, and about 0.9% lies in the top ten. The sample comprised blood, either unsorted or a sorted T cell fraction (not recorded which). The receptor source for this set is a male donor with ankylosing spondylitis. Each CDR3 is given with its conserved first and last residue. The D gene is left open where the match is weak. A row's size may be missing; if present it is once, few, many or a size class.

d_call	clone_size	v_call	j_call	cdr3_nt	cdr3_aa
TRBD2	-	TRBV4-2	TRBJ2-1	TGTGCCAGCAGCCGAGAGACTAGCGGAACATCCTACAATGAGCAGTTCTTC	CASSRETSGTSYNEQFF
-	-	TRBV7-2	TRBJ1-2	TGTGCCAGCAGATCGGACAGTACTGGCTACACCTTC	CASRSDSTGYTF
TRBD2	once	TRBV5-4	TRBJ2-7	TGTGCCAGCAGCTTGTTCGGCGGGAGCTACGAGCAGTACTTC	CASSLFGGSYEQYF
TRBD1	-	TRBV18	TRBJ2-3	TGTGCCAGCTCACCCGACTCGGGACAGGGGGATACGCAGTATTTT	CASSPDSGQGDTQYF
TRBD2	few	TRBV5-1	TRBJ2-1	TGCGCCAGCAGCTTGGTTCTAGCGGGAGGGCCGACTTACAATGAGCAGTTCTTC	CASSLVLAGGPTYNEQFF
-	few	TRBV7-9	TRBJ1-4	TGTGCCAGCAGCTCCCCGGACTGGCGGGGCGAAAAACTGTTTTTT	CASSSPDWRGEKLFF
-	few	TRBV5-1	TRBJ2-1	TGCGCCAGCAGCAAGGGCGGAACCGTCTCCTACAATGAGCAGTTCTTC	CASSKGGTVSYNEQFF
-	many	TRBV12-3/TRBV12-4	TRBJ2-1	TGTGCCAGCAGCGAACGGGGACTCAGAGAAAATGAGCAGTTCTTC	CASSERGLRENEQFF
TRBD1	few	TRBV29-1	TRBJ2-5	TGCAGCGTTGCCCCGACAGGGGGAGAGACCCAGTACTTC	CSVAPTGGETQYF
-	few	TRBV24-1	TRBJ1-1	TGTGCCACCATTGGGTCCGATGGGGCTTTCTTT	CATIGSDGAFF
TRBD1	-	TRBV10-3	TRBJ1-1	TGTGCCATCAGTGGTTCACAGGGGGCCGGGACTGAAGCTTTCTTT	CAISGSQGAGTEAFF
-	-	TRBV5-1	TRBJ2-3	TGCGCCAGCAGCTTGGAGCGGACTCCAGATACGCAGTATTTT	CASSLERTPDTQYF
-	-	TRBV7-9	TRBJ2-7	TGTGCCAGCAGTTCATGGTTGGCAGTTACTGCCGAGCAGTACTTC	CASSSWLAVTAEQYF
-	-	TRBV10-2	TRBJ1-5	TGCGCCAGCAGTGAGTGGCAAATCAATCAGCCCCAGCATTTT	CASSEWQINQPQHF
-	few	TRBV5-1	TRBJ2-2	TGCGCCAGCATGCTCGTTTTCGAAACCGGGGAGCTGTTTTTT	CASMLVFETGELFF
TRBD1	few	TRBV4-1	TRBJ2-1	TGCGCCAGCAGCCAATATAAAACAGGGGTAGATGAGCAGTTCTTC	CASSQYKTGVDEQFF
TRBD2	-	TRBV27	TRBJ2-1	TGTGCCAGCGTTCCCGGGACTAGCGGGATAAATGAGCAGTTCTTC	CASVPGTSGINEQFF
TRBD1	-	TRBV29-1	TRBJ2-5	TGCAGCGTAGGATCAGGGGGCGGAGAGACCCAGTACTTC	CSVGSGGGETQYF
TRBD1	few	TRBV29-1	TRBJ2-7	TGCAGCGTCGCCGGGACAGGATCTACCTACGAGCAGTACTTC	CSVAGTGSTYEQYF
TRBD2	few	TRBV27	TRBJ2-1	TGTGCCAGCAGTTTATCCCTGCTAGCGGGAGGGGGCGAGCAGTTCTTC	CASSLSLLAGGGEQFF
TRBD2	-	TRBV7-9	TRBJ2-1	TGTGCCAGCAGCTTAGCAGATACTAGCGGGACTGGTGAGCAGTTCTTC	CASSLADTSGTGEQFF
-	few	TRBV6-2/TRBV6-3	TRBJ2-1	TGTGCCAGCAGTTACGCTAGGGCCTACAATGAGCAGTTCTTC	CASSYARAYNEQFF
-	few	TRBV10-2	TRBJ2-1	TGCGCCAGCAGTGACTCCAGGGGTTTTGAGCAGTTCTTC	CASSDSRGFEQFF
-	-	TRBV2	TRBJ2-2	TGTGCCAGCAGTGAATCAGGCGGGGAGCTGTTTTTT	CASSESGGELFF
TRBD2	few	TRBV5-1	TRBJ2-1	TGCGCCAGCACCGACGGGGGGAGCTCCTACAATGAGCAGTTCTTC	CASTDGGSSYNEQFF
-	few	TRBV7-2	TRBJ1-1	TGTGCCAGCAGCAATTATGGGGCGAACACTGAAGCTTTCTTT	CASSNYGANTEAFF
-	-	TRBV12-3/TRBV12-4	TRBJ2-2	TGTGCCAGCAGTTCCCACCTCGGGTCTAACACCGGGGAGCTGTTTTTT	CASSSHLGSNTGELFF
-	-	TRBV5-1	TRBJ1-6	TGCGCCAGCAGTCCGCGTTCGGGAAGGTCTAATTCACCCCTCCACTTT	CASSPRSGRSNSPLHF
-	-	TRBV4-1	TRBJ1-5	TGCGCCAGCAGCCAAGAAGAGGGGAGTCAGCCCCAGCATTTT	CASSQEEGSQPQHF
-	few	TRBV5-1	TRBJ2-5	TGCGCCAGCAGCCCCCCTTGGTTAAGCGAGACCCAGTACTTC	CASSPPWLSETQYF
TRBD2	-	TRBV6-2/TRBV6-3	TRBJ2-1	TGTGCCAGCAGCACTGGCGGGAGTAGTAGGTCCTACAATGAGCAGTTCTTC	CASSTGGSSRSYNEQFF
TRBD2	-	TRBV24-1	TRBJ2-7	TGTGCCACCAGTGGACTAGCGGGAGGGTCCTACGAGCAGTACTTC	CATSGLAGGSYEQYF
TRBD1	few	TRBV10-3	TRBJ1-1	TGTGCCATCAGAGTGACAGGGCGGAACACTGAAGCTTTCTTT	CAIRVTGRNTEAFF
-	few	TRBV12-3/TRBV12-4	TRBJ1-1	TGTGCCAGCAGTTTAGGCCAGGAGCGCACTGAAGCTTTCTTT	CASSLGQERTEAFF
-	few	TRBV27	TRBJ2-5	TGTGCCAGCAGTTTATCGCAGGGATTAGAGACCCAGTACTTC	CASSLSQGLETQYF
TRBD2	-	TRBV30	TRBJ2-5	TGTGCCTGGAGTGGAAAAGCGGGAGTCCCCTGGGAGACCCAGTACTTC	CAWSGKAGVPWETQYF
-	many	TRBV29-1	TRBJ2-2	TGCAGCGTTGACGGCGAGAACACCGGGGAGCTGTTTTTT	CSVDGENTGELFF
TRBD2	-	TRBV12-3/TRBV12-4	TRBJ2-2	TGTGCCAGCAGCAATAGCGGGAGAAAGAACACCGGGGAGCTGTTTTTT	CASSNSGRKNTGELFF
TRBD2	-	TRBV20-1	TRBJ2-3	TGCAGTGCTAGACCTAGGACTAGCGGAGGGGGGGATACGCAGTATTTT	CSARPRTSGGGDTQYF
-	-	TRBV10-3	TRBJ1-2	TGTGCCATCAGCAATAAATCGGCTGGCTACACCTTC	CAISNKSAGYTF
-	-	TRBV5-5	TRBJ2-3	TGTGCCAGCCTTTGGTCAGATACGCAGTATTTT	CASLWSDTQYF
-	-	TRBV4-2	TRBJ1-1	TGTGCCAGCAGCCAGGCCGGGGGGGCCCACACTGAAGCTTTCTTT	CASSQAGGAHTEAFF
-	-	TRBV20-1	TRBJ2-3	TGCAGTTCCGGCAGGGGGAGGGACACAGATACGCAGTATTTT	CSSGRGRDTDTQYF
TRBD1	few	TRBV6-1	TRBJ2-2	TGTGCCAGCGGGGGGGGACAGGGTCGCCTCAGGGGGGAGCTGTTTTTT	CASGGGQGRLRGELFF
-	few	TRBV5-6	TRBJ1-1	TGTGCCAGCAGCTACCTACTGGGCCGGACGGGTATGAACACTGAAGCTTTCTTT	CASSYLLGRTGMNTEAFF
TRBD2	-	TRBV20-1	TRBJ2-3	TGCAGTGCTATCGGACTAGCGGGAGGGCCGAACACAGATACGCAGTATTTT	CSAIGLAGGPNTDTQYF
-	-	TRBV19	TRBJ1-5	TGTGCCAGTAGTGCCGGGGCTGATCAGCCCCAGCATTTT	CASSAGADQPQHF
TRBD1	-	TRBV5-1	TRBJ1-1	TGCGCCAGCAGCTTGGCAACGACAGGGGGAACTGAAGCTTTCTTT	CASSLATTGGTEAFF
-	few	TRBV5-1	TRBJ2-2	TGCGCCAGCAGCTTGGCCGCAGAGAACACCGGGGAGCTGTTTTTT	CASSLAAENTGELFF
-	few	TRBV11-3	TRBJ1-1	TGTGCCAGCAGCCTAGGGGATGTAGGGACTGAAGCTTTCTTT	CASSLGDVGTEAFF
-	once	TRBV20-1	TRBJ2-1	TGCAGTGCCGGCCGGGGCGGCTCCTACAATGAGCAGTTCTTC	CSAGRGGSYNEQFF